Each of the 9 T cell receptor beta chains below was sequenced from the same sample in a study of blood T cell repertoires in COVID-19. Clones were sequenced by immunoSEQ multiplex PCR, and TCRdb holds only the in-frame ones, with some missing. The table records roughly 230,000 clones, 90% of them present only once. The source material was peripheral blood. The origin of the receptors is a woman in her sixties or seventies with COVID-19, enrolled during active disease.

The V call is TRBV29-1, the J call TRBJ2-1; weak D call: TRBD2 (6 bases). The CDR3 has 15 amino acids. Germline-derived CDR1 and CDR2 are SQVTM and ANQGSEA. V was clipped by 3 bases and J by 2 bases, with 14 bases between them. In DNA, the CDR3 is TGCAGCGTTGATCTTTCCCCTAGCGCCTACAATGAGCAGTTCTTC. Encoded protein: CSVDLSPSAYNEQFF.

The chain employs TRBV7-3 and TRBJ2-2, with 8 nucleotides matching TRBD1. Germline V CDR1 and CDR2: SGHTA, FQGTGA. The CDR3 totals 15 residues. J gave up 7 bases and V 1 base, and 5 bases lay outside the gene matches. The CDR3 DNA follows: TGTGCCAGCAGCTTAATGGAACAGGGGGTCGGGGAGCTGTTTTTT. This translates into CASSLMEQGVGELFF.

The J gene is TRBJ1-2, the V gene TRBV6-6; D unresolved. The CDR3 length is 13 residues. V gave up 7 bases and J gave up 0 bases, with 9 bases separating them. Germline loops: CDR1 MNHNY, CDR2 SVGAGI (reference sequence). The CDR3 DNA reads as TGTGCCAGCAAACACAAAGCTAACTATGGCTACACCTTC. Translation: CASKHKANYGYTF.

This clone has just one count. The CDR3 DNA is TGTGCCAGCAGCCCTCCTCCGGGTATTGGACAGCCCCAGCATTTT. Protein: CASSPPPGIGQPQHF. The chain links TRBV2 to TRBJ1-5; D remains unclear. V shed 6 bases and J shed 7 bases, with 19 bases lying between them. The germline V gene encodes CDR1 SNHLY and CDR2 FYNNEI. The CDR3 length is 15 residues.

This clone was counted between two and nine times. The chain recombines TRBV4-1 with TRBJ2-2; weak D call: TRBD1 (6 bases). The CDR3 length is 17 residues. Per germline, CDR1 MGHRA and CDR2 YSYEKL. Trimming took 2 bases from V and 5 from J, leaving 18 bases between them. The CDR3 DNA follows: TGCGCCAGCAGCCAATTAGCCGGGACACACGGGACCGGGGAGCTGTTTTTT. Its protein product is CASSQLAGTHGTGELFF.

The gene calls are TRBV2 and TRBJ2-5, with a possible D match to TRBD2 (6 bases). The CDR3 is 16 residues long. The V end was cut by 6 bases, the J end by 3 bases, with 20 bases between. Germline V gene sequence: CDR1 SNHLY, CDR2 FYNNEI. The CDR3 DNA reads TGTGCCAGCAGCAAGGCAAGGAACTCGGGGGAAGAGACCCAGTACTTC. Encoded protein: CASSKARNSGEETQYF. Full variable domain (remainder filled in from reference TRBV2 and TRBJ2-5): EPEVTQTPSHQVTQMGQEVILRCVPISNHLYFYWYRQILGQKVEFLVSFYNNEISEKSEIFDDQFSVERPDGSNFTLKIRSTKLEDSAMYFCASSKARNSGEETQYFGPGTRLLVL.

This chain links TRBV4-2 with TRBJ1-3; no clear D. The CDR3 is 16 amino acids. Germline V gene lookup returns CDR1 LGHNA and CDR2 YNFKEQ. V lost 5 bases and J lost 0, with 14 bases in between. In DNA form, the CDR3 reads TGTGCCAGCAGCTACCAACGCGGTAACTCTGGAAACACCATATATTTT. As protein: CASSYQRGNSGNTIYF.

This clone was recorded once. The rearrangement joins TRBV19 to TRBJ1-5; D call uncertain. Germline CDR1 and CDR2: LNHDA and SQIVND (reference sequence). The ends were cut back, 6 bases at V and 5 bases at J, with 17 bases in the middle. The CDR3 has 15 residues. CDR3 bases: TGTGCCAGTAGACGGTCCGATGGCGGCCATCAGCCCCAGCATTTT. This translates into CASRRSDGGHQPQHF.

The rearrangement joins TRBV4-3 to TRBJ1-2; D perhaps matches TRBD1 (5 bases). This CDR3 region has 15 residues. Germline V lookup: CDR1 LGHNA, CDR2 YSLEER. The ends were cut back, 0 bases at V and 8 bases at J, with 16 bases in the middle. The CDR3 protein is CASSQEGVATSGYTF. The CDR3 nucleotides are TGCGCCAGCAGCCAAGAAGGGGTCGCGACATCGGGCTACACCTTC.